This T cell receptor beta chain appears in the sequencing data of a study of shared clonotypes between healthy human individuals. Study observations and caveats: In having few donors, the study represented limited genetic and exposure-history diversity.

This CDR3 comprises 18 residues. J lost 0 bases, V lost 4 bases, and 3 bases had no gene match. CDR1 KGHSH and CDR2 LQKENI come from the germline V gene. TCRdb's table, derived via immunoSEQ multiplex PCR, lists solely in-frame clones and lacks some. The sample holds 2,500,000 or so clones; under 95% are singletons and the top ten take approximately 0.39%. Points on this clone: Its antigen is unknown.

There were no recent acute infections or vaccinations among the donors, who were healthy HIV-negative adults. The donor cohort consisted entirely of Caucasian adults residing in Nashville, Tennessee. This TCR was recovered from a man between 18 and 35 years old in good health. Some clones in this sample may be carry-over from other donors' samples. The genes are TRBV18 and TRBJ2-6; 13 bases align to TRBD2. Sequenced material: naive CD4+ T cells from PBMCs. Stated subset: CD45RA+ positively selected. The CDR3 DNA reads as TGTGCCAGCTCACAGGGACTAGCGGGGATCTCTGGGGCCAACGTCCTGACTTTC. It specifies CASSQGLAGISGANVLTF.